This T cell receptor (beta chain) was identified in a study of shared T cell receptors in the human thymus. This table comes from immunoSEQ multiplex PCR, and its TCRdb copy is limited to in-frame clones, with some not included. The sample includes about 380,000 clones, 95% of them seen just once. The germline V gene has CDR1 SGHNT and CDR2 YENEEA. The J segment lost 8 bases and the V segment lost 0 bases, leaving 8 bases of the junction unmatched. The CDR3 extends over 16 amino acids. The chain employs TRBV11-3 and TRBJ2-1; the match to TRBD2 covers 9 bases. The specimen was thymocytes. The TCR was taken from a human donor. The CDR3 loop is CASSLERREGLDEQFF. The CDR3 DNA reads as TGTGCCAGCAGCTTAGAGCGGCGGGAGGGTCTGGATGAGCAGTTCTTC.